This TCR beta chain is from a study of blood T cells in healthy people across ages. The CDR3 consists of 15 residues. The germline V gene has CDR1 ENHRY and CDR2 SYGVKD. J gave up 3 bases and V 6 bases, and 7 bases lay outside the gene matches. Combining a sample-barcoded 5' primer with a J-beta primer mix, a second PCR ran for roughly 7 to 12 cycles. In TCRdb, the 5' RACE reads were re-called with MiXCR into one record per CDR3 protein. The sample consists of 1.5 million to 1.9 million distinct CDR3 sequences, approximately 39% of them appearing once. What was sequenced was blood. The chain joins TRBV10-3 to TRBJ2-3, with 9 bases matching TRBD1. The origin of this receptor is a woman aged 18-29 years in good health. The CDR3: CAISDGTGTTDTQYF. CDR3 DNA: TGTGCCATCAGCGATGGGACAGGGACAACAGATACGCAGTATTTT.